These 14 T cell receptor beta chains were all obtained from the same sample, sequenced in a study of regulatory T cells in long-lasting Graves disease. The time point denotes: newly diagnosed GD, antithyroid drugs for less than 3 months. PBMC-derived RNA was used for the TCR library. Researchers made TCR beta libraries by using iRepertoire HTBI primers and running Arm-PCR on CDR3 regions. From the multiplex PCR reads, TCRdb called clonotypes with MiXCR, one entry per CDR3 protein. The sample consists of roughly 520,000 distinct CDR3 sequences, around 12% of them appearing once. This sample also belongs to another study, concerning T cells in Graves' hyperthyroidism and ophthalmopathy.

The sequenced sample was peripheral blood mononuclear cells (PBMCs), obtained at new diagnosis, from a patient treated with antithyroid drugs. Receptors were obtained from a woman in her twenties or thirties with Graves disease.

This clonotype was seen at least ten times. The V and J genes are TRBV6-2 or TRBV6-3 and TRBJ2-5, with D possibly TRBD2 on 5 matching bases. V lost 2 bases and J 2 bases, leaving 12 bases between the germline ends. The CDR3 runs to 15 residues. Per the germline V gene, CDR1 is MNHEY and CDR2 is SVGEGT. The CDR3 loop reads CASSYSGSAQETQYF. For the CDR3, the DNA is TGTGCCAGCAGTTACAGCGGTTCAGCTCAAGAGACCCAGTACTTC.

This clonotype was seen only a few times. V usage is TRBV5-1 and J usage is TRBJ2-1, with D perhaps assigned TRBD1 or TRBD2 (6 bases each). Germline CDR1 reads SGHRS; CDR2 reads YFSETQ. The length of the CDR3 is 13 residues. V was clipped by 7 bases and J by 7 bases, with 15 bases between them. The CDR3 spells CASSRGSGNEQFF. The CDR3 region has the DNA TGCGCCAGCTCGAGGGGGAGCGGGAATGAGCAGTTCTTC. Full variable domain (missing parts from reference TRBV5-1 and TRBJ2-1): KAGVTQTPRYLIKTRGQQVTLSCSPISGHRSVSWYQQTPGQGLQFLFEYFSETQRNKGNFPGRFSGRQFSNSRSEMNVSTLELGDSALYLCASSRGSGNEQFFGPGTRLTVL.

This clonotype came up many times. The J gene is TRBJ2-5, the V gene TRBV12-3 or TRBV12-4; 7 bases match TRBD2. The CDR3 totals 14 residues. J lost 5 bases, V lost 6 bases, and 9 bases had no gene match. The CDR3 here is CASSSPHGRETQYF. CDR3 coding DNA: TGTGCCAGCAGCTCCCCTCACGGGAGGGAGACCCAGTACTTC.

V is TRBV30 and J is TRBJ2-3; 10 nucleotides match TRBD2. The CDR3 runs to 17 residues. Germline values: CDR1 GTSNPN, CDR2 SVGIG (reference sequence). The V and J ends lost 1 base and 0 bases, in that order; junction bases with no gene match: 7. The CDR3: CAWSEAGGPISTDTQYF. CDR3 in DNA: TGTGCCTGGAGTGAAGCGGGAGGGCCTATTAGCACAGATACGCAGTATTTT.

Points on this clonotype: With a far larger clone one base away, a read error is the likely cause. The V and J genes are TRBV2 and TRBJ2-1, with no clear D. This CDR3 comprises 14 residues. CDR1 is SNHLY and CDR2 is FYNNEI in the germline V gene. Trimming took 6 bases from V and 10 from J, leaving 19 bases between them. This CDR3 reads CASRRQDTASEQFF. The CDR3 nucleotides are TGTGCCAGCAGGAGACAAGACACAGCCTCCGAGCAGTTCTTC.

This clonotype was recorded many times. This sequence joins TRBV28 and TRBJ2-5; possibly TRBD1 for D (5 bases). The V and J ends lost 2 bases and 3 bases respectively, with 10 bases between them. CDR1 and CDR2 (germline): MDHEN, SYDVKM. This CDR3 comprises 14 residues. CDR3 region: CASSLRTQEETQYF. CDR3 in DNA: TGTGCCAGCAGTTTAAGGACACAAGAAGAGACCCAGTACTTC.

This clonotype was recorded at least ten times. CDR3: CASSLGGAGRLAKNIQYF. Here the CDR3 DNA reads TGTGCCAGCAGCTTAGGGGGCGCCGGGCGACTAGCCAAAAACATTCAGTACTTC. The V call is TRBV13, the J call TRBJ2-4, with no clear D. The CDR3 sequence is 18 residues long. The V gene lost 0 bases and the J gene lost 0 bases, with 15 bases spanning the gap. Germline lookup yields CDR1 PRHDT and CDR2 FYEKMQ (reference sequence).

V and J are TRBV30 and TRBJ1-3; D is unresolved. Germline lookup yields CDR1 GTSNPN and CDR2 SVGIG (reference sequence). This CDR3 spans 15 amino acids. The germline V and J ends were trimmed by 0 bases and 0 bases, with 9 bases remaining between them. CDR3 sequence: CAWSVISGSGNTIYF. CDR3 nucleotide sequence: TGTGCCTGGAGTGTTATCAGTGGCTCTGGAAACACCATATATTTT.

This clonotype was detected many times. J is TRBJ2-1 and V is TRBV28; the D gene is possibly TRBD2 (5 bases). V was trimmed by 3 bases and J by 4 bases, leaving 19 bases between them. CDR1 MDHEN and CDR2 SYDVKM come from the germline V gene. The CDR3 is made up of 17 amino acids. CDR3 residues: CASSLVWAGPGYNEQFF. The CDR3 DNA is TGTGCCAGCAGTTTGGTCTGGGCGGGCCCTGGGTACAATGAGCAGTTCTTC.

This clonotype has just a few counts. This sequence joins TRBV6-9 and TRBJ2-7; 9 bases align to TRBD2. The J segment lost 2 bases and the V segment lost 3 bases, leaving 5 bases of the junction unmatched. CDR3 length: 15 residues. In germline, CDR1 is MNHGY, CDR2 SVAAGI. The CDR3 protein is CASSYYSGGAYEQYF. The CDR3 DNA reads as TGTGCCAGCAGTTACTATAGCGGGGGCGCCTACGAGCAGTACTTC.

The DNA for the CDR3 is TGTGCCAGCAGCCCGGGACAGGGCTTAAGTCTAGGGAACACTGAAGCTTTCTTT. Residues: CASSPGQGLSLGNTEAFF. This chain connects TRBV9 to TRBJ1-1, with 9 bases matching TRBD1. V lost 4 bases to trimming and J lost 1 base; unmatched junction nucleotides: 14. The CDR3 consists of 18 residues. Per the germline V gene, CDR1 is SGDLS and CDR2 is YYNGEE.

This clonotype was seen a handful of times. The chain combines TRBV5-1 with TRBJ2-7; perhaps TRBD2 as D (6 bases). CDR3 size: 16 residues. With 4 bases removed from V and 2 bases from J, the gap between germline ends came to 19 bases. The germline gives CDR1 SGHRS, CDR2 YFSETQ. The CDR3 loop is CASSLPPSAETYEQYF. For the CDR3, the DNA is TGCGCCAGCAGCCTACCCCCTAGCGCCGAGACCTACGAGCAGTACTTC.

The V gene is TRBV20-1, the J gene TRBJ1-1; unclear D gene. The CDR3 has 10 residues. V was trimmed by 6 bases and J by 10 bases, leaving 12 bases between them. Looked up from germline, CDR1 is DFQATT and CDR2 is SNEGSKA (reference sequence). The CDR3 nucleotides read TGCAGTGCCCCGAGGGCGGGAGCTTTCTTT. As protein: CSAPRAGAFF.

In its sample, this clonotype was seen many times. CDR3 sequence reads: CSVIRDRGLYEQYF. The CDR3 DNA is TGCAGCGTTATCCGGGACAGGGGGCTTTACGAGCAGTACTTC. The chain links TRBV29-1 to TRBJ2-7; 12 nucleotides line up with TRBD1. Germline assignment: CDR1 SQVTM and CDR2 ANQGSEA. The CDR3 extends over 14 amino acids. Losses at the gene ends were 5 bases for V and 4 bases for J; bases not matched to a gene: 6.